This entry lists 10 T cell receptor beta chains sequenced from one sample in a study of regulatory T cells in long-lasting Graves disease. TCR beta libraries were built with iRepertoire HTBI primers and Arm-PCR of CDR3 regions. TCRdb itself ran the multiplex PCR reads through MiXCR, one entry per CDR3 protein. This table holds about 460,000 distinct CDR3 sequences, 22% found once. As for time point: persistent/refractory GD, antithyroid drugs over 5 years with positive TRAb. Extracted RNA from PBMCs served as the source of the TCR library. Sequences were derived from peripheral blood mononuclear cells (PBMCs), sampled when the disease was refractory, from a patient treated with antithyroid drugs. The source is a female donor with Graves disease.

In its sample, this clonotype was seen a few times. V usage is TRBV5-4 and J usage is TRBJ1-2; 7 positions agree with TRBD1. J gave up 4 bases and V 4 bases, and 7 bases lay outside the gene matches. CDR1 and CDR2 from the germline V gene are SGHNT and YYREEE (reference sequence). The length of the CDR3 is 14 residues. The CDR3 nucleotides read TGTGCCAGCAGCCTTGGGACAGCCGTCTATGGCTACACCTTC. It translates to CASSLGTAVYGYTF.

Many counts were recorded for this clonotype. The gene calls are TRBV2 and TRBJ1-4, with D uncertain. V was pared by 8 bases and J by 4 bases, with 11 bases between. Germline V gives CDR1 SNHLY, CDR2 FYNNEI. The CDR3 is 13 residues long. The CDR3 spells CASSADHNEKLFF. The CDR3 nucleotides read TGTGCCAGCTCGGCAGACCATAATGAAAAACTGTTTTTT.

This clonotype has a handful of counts. V is TRBV7-3 and J is TRBJ2-7; D is unclear. V was clipped by 7 bases and J by 6 bases, with 16 bases between them. Germline CDR1 and CDR2: SGHTA and FQGTGA. The CDR3 covers 13 residues. The chain's CDR3 is CASTQVPGGEQYF. The DNA of the CDR3 is TGTGCCAGCACCCAGGTACCCGGTGGCGAGCAGTACTTC. Together with reference TRBV7-3 and TRBJ2-7, the CDR3 gives the full variable domain: GAGVSQTPSNKVTEKGKYVELRCDPISGHTALYWYRQSLGQGPEFLIYFQGTGAADDSGLPNDRFFAVRPEGSVSTLKIQRTERGDSAVYLCASTQVPGGEQYFGPGTRLTVT.

This chain joins TRBV10-3 and TRBJ2-1, with TRBD1 matching 8 bases. Germline V CDR1 and CDR2: ENHRY, SYGVKD. Germline trimming cut 5 bases from V and 15 bases from J; bases unmatched to any gene: 12. CDR3 length equals 13 residues. DNA of the CDR3: TGTGCCATCAGTCCTTTGGACAGGGAAGGGCTGTTCTTC. This gives the protein CAISPLDREGLFF.

This clonotype was seen only a few times. This chain uses TRBV20-1 with TRBJ2-5; 7 positions match TRBD1. Trimming took 4 bases from V and 4 from J; bases not matched to a gene: 3. Germline V gene data show CDR1 as DFQATT and CDR2 as SNEGSKA (reference sequence). This CDR3 comprises 12 residues. In nucleotides, the CDR3 is TGCAGTGCTACAGGGGGATCAGAGACCCAGTACTTC. Amino acids: CSATGGSETQYF.

The chain links TRBV30 to TRBJ1-2; D remains ambiguous. The CDR3 covers 11 residues. V was trimmed by 5 bases and J by 6 bases, leaving 10 bases between them. Germline V gene data show CDR1 as GTSNPN and CDR2 as SVGIG (reference sequence). The CDR3 DNA is TGTGCCTGGGTGCGAGGCGATGGCTACACCTTC. It codes for CAWVRGDGYTF.

This clonotype was observed a few times. CDR3 amino acids: CASISDRAAFF. CDR3 bases: TGTGCCAGCATCTCGGACAGGGCGGCTTTCTTT. The V gene is TRBV28, the J gene TRBJ1-1; 8 bases are shared with TRBD1. Losses at the gene ends were 7 bases for V and 11 bases for J; bases not matched to a gene: 6. The CDR3 loop spans 11 amino acids. CDR1 and CDR2 from the germline V gene are MDHEN and SYDVKM.

The rearrangement joins TRBV6-1 to TRBJ1-2; D is possibly TRBD1 (5 bases). Per germline, CDR1 MNHNS and CDR2 SASEGT. Trimming left V 8 bases short and J 4 bases short, with 11 bases between. The CDR3 is 12 amino acids. DNA for the CDR3: TGTGCCAGCGCGGGGGGTAGCTATGGCTACACCTTC. Protein sequence: CASAGGSYGYTF.

The chain carries TRBV19 and TRBJ1-1; 11 bases align to TRBD1. There are 14 residues in the CDR3. J was trimmed by 5 bases and V by 2 bases; bases with no gene match: 1. Germline loops: CDR1 LNHDA, CDR2 SQIVND (reference sequence). CDR3 protein: CASSIRDRGTEAFF. CDR3 coding DNA: TGTGCCAGTAGTATACGGGACAGGGGGACTGAAGCTTTCTTT.

A note on this clonotype: It may be a read error: a sequence one base away is much more abundant. The V call is TRBV7-2, the J call TRBJ2-2; TRBD1 aligns across 7 bases. Germline V gene data show CDR1 as SGHTA and CDR2 as FQGNSA. V was clipped by 5 bases and J by 6 bases; unmatched bases: 9. The CDR3 length is 15 residues. The CDR3 sequence is CASSVGQVAAGELFF. In DNA, the CDR3 is TGTGCCAGCAGCGTAGGACAGGTTGCCGCCGGGGAGCTGTTTTTT.